Each of the 32 T cell receptor beta chains below was sequenced from the same sample in a study of blood T cell repertoires in COVID-19. TCRdb's copy holds only in-frame clones and misses some; the assay was immunoSEQ multiplex PCR. This table holds roughly 380,000 clones, roughly 85% found once. Sequencing was done on a sample of peripheral blood. Receptor source: a woman aged 18-35 years with acute or convalescent COVID-19.

This clone occurred a few times. The same CDR3 can be traced to other DNA sequences in this sample. The V and J genes are TRBV6-5 and TRBJ1-1, with D perhaps matching TRBD1 (6 bases). Trimming removed 5 bases at V and 6 bases at J, with 10 bases between. The CDR3 covers 12 residues. Germline V gene sequence: CDR1 MNHEY, CDR2 SVGAGI. Here the CDR3 reads CASSLRQAEAFF. CDR3 sequence (DNA): TGTGCCAGCAGTCTTCGACAGGCTGAAGCTTTCTTT.

The chain combines TRBV20-1 with TRBJ1-1, with D possibly matching TRBD1 (6 bases). The CDR3 extends over 11 amino acids. Trimming stripped 5 bases from V and 3 bases from J, with 7 bases between. Per germline, CDR1 DFQATT and CDR2 SNEGSKA (reference sequence). The CDR3 DNA is TGCAGTGCTCACAGGGACACTGAAGCTTTCTTT. Protein: CSAHRDTEAFF.

The rearrangement joins TRBV28 to TRBJ2-7; D ambiguous. CDR1 MDHEN and CDR2 SYDVKM come from the germline V gene. V was clipped by 2 bases and J by 0 bases, with 11 bases between them. The CDR3 has 15 amino acids. The CDR3 loop reads CASSLAAKSSYEQYF. CDR3 nucleotides: TGTGCCAGCAGTTTAGCGGCTAAAAGCTCCTACGAGCAGTACTTC.

The chain has TRBV6-1 and TRBJ1-5; perhaps TRBD1 as D (6 bases). CDR1 is MNHNS and CDR2 is SASEGT in the germline V gene. Trimming cost V 4 bases and J 3 bases, with 16 bases left between them. The CDR3 has 16 amino acids. The CDR3 region has the DNA TGTGCCAGCAGTGGCCACGACAGGTCCCCCAATCAGCCCCAGCATTTT. Residues: CASSGHDRSPNQPQHF.

The V and J genes are TRBV7-6 and TRBJ2-3, with D perhaps matching TRBD1 (6 bases). The germline gives CDR1 SGHVS, CDR2 FNYEAQ. V lost 5 bases, J lost 2 bases, and 17 bases lay in between. The CDR3 length is 16 residues. The CDR3 loop is CASSPSSSGATDTQYF. Here the CDR3 DNA reads TGTGCCAGCAGCCCCTCTAGTTCAGGGGCCACAGATACGCAGTATTTT. Looking up the rest from reference TRBV7-6 and TRBJ2-3 gives the full variable domain: GAGVSQSPRYKVTKRGQDVALRCDPISGHVSLYWYRQALGQGPEFLTYFNYEAQQDKSGLPNDRFSAERPEGSISTLTIQRTEQRDSAMYRCASSPSSSGATDTQYFGPGTRLTVL.

The genes are TRBV5-1 and TRBJ2-3; 13 nucleotides agree with TRBD2. The V gene end was trimmed by 4 bases and the J gene end by 3 bases; junction bases not matched to a gene: 5. The germline V gene encodes CDR1 SGHRS and CDR2 YFSETQ. The CDR3 runs 16 residues. The CDR3 nucleotides are TGCGCCAGCAGCCCACTAGCGGGGGGGCTGACAGATACGCAGTATTTT. The encoded protein is CASSPLAGGLTDTQYF.

This clone appeared a single time. This rearrangement joins TRBV6-1 to TRBJ1-3, with D hard to call. The germline V and J ends were trimmed by 4 bases and 4 bases, with 17 bases remaining between them. The CDR3 is 16 amino acids. Germline CDR1 and CDR2: MNHNS and SASEGT. Here the CDR3 reads CASSVTQVTVGNTIYF. CDR3 nucleotide sequence: TGTGCCAGCAGTGTTACCCAGGTGACGGTGGGAAACACCATATATTTT.

This clone has a handful of counts. This chain joins TRBV9 and TRBJ1-6, with D possibly TRBD1 on 5 matching bases. The CDR3 has 15 residues. Germline values: CDR1 SGDLS, CDR2 YYNGEE. The V end lost 4 bases, the J end lost 8 bases, and 16 bases lay between the germline ends. The CDR3 region has the DNA TGTGCCAGCAGCACCGGGGCGGGGTCGGATTCACCCCTCCACTTT. Translated: CASSTGAGSDSPLHF.

V and J are TRBV7-3 and TRBJ2-1; 10 bases are shared with TRBD2. The length of the CDR3 is 15 residues. Per germline, CDR1 SGHTA and CDR2 FQGTGA. V shed 5 bases and J 4 bases; nucleotides not matched to a gene: 5. The DNA for the CDR3 is TGTGCCAGCAGCCCCGGGACTAGCGTTTACAATGAGCAGTTCTTC. This sequence encodes CASSPGTSVYNEQFF.

The V and J genes are TRBV6-5 and TRBJ2-7; D is possibly TRBD1 (6 bases). Germline V CDR1 and CDR2: MNHEY, SVGAGI. This CDR3 region has 15 residues. The V gene lost 7 bases and the J gene lost 0 bases, with 16 bases spanning the gap. CDR3 in DNA: TGTGCCAGCATCGCGGACAGCTTTAGCTCCTACGAGCAGTACTTC. Its protein is CASIADSFSSYEQYF.

The chain joins TRBV29-1 to TRBJ1-2; D possibly corresponds to TRBD1 (6 bases). Trimming removed 3 bases from V and 3 bases from J, with 14 bases in between. This CDR3 has 14 amino acids. Germline V lookup: CDR1 SQVTM, CDR2 ANQGSEA. The CDR3 DNA is TGCAGCGTTGATGTCCGAGGACAGCACTATGGCTACACCTTC. Translating gives CSVDVRGQHYGYTF.

V usage is TRBV6-6 and J usage is TRBJ1-6; D is perhaps TRBD1 (6 bases). Germline assignment: CDR1 MNHNY and CDR2 SVGAGI (reference sequence). The V end was cut by 5 bases, the J end by 7 bases, with 15 bases between. This CDR3 has 15 amino acids. CDR3 bases: TGTGCCAGCAGTCCGTCGACAGGAGAAAATTCACCCCTCCACTTT. Its protein product is CASSPSTGENSPLHF.

CDR3 residues: CARAEGSYNEQFF. For the CDR3, the DNA is TGTGCCCGCGCCGAGGGCTCCTACAATGAGCAGTTCTTC. This chain uses TRBV30 with TRBJ2-1; the D gene is possibly TRBD2 (5 bases). Trimming left V 8 bases short and J 0 bases short, with 11 bases between. There are 13 residues in the CDR3. CDR1 is GTSNPN, CDR2 SVGIG, per germline (reference sequence). The full variable domain, in which reference TRBV30 and TRBJ2-1 provide the parts outside the CDR3, is SQTIHQWPATLVQPVGSPLSLECTVEGTSNPNLYWYRQAAGRGLQLLFYSVGIGQISSEVPQNLSASRPQDRQFILSSKKLLLSDSGFYLCARAEGSYNEQFFGPGTRLTVL.

V is TRBV7-9 and J is TRBJ2-5; 7 bases are shared with TRBD1. The CDR3 runs 14 residues. Germline CDR1 reads SEHNR; CDR2 reads FQNEAQ (reference sequence). Trimming removed 4 bases from V and 4 bases from J; junction bases left unmatched: 6. Written as DNA, the CDR3 is TGTGCCAGCAGCTACAGACAGGGCCCAGAGACCCAGTACTTC. Amino acids: CASSYRQGPETQYF.

The chain employs TRBV28 and TRBJ1-4, with D maybe TRBD1 (5 bases). Deletions cut 11 bases from V and 10 bases from J, with 20 bases between. This CDR3 is built from 13 residues. Germline loops: CDR1 MDHEN, CDR2 SYDVKM. CDR3 protein: CACFSGGRGKLFF. In DNA form, the CDR3 reads TGTGCCTGCTTCTCCGGGGGACGAGGAAAACTGTTTTTT.

This clone was detected only a few times. The rearrangement joins TRBV28 to TRBJ2-7; 7 nucleotides match TRBD1. The germline CDR1 and CDR2 sequences are MDHEN and SYDVKM. This CDR3 is built from 17 residues. The V gene end was trimmed by 2 bases and the J gene end by 0 bases; junction bases not matched to a gene: 10. The chain's CDR3 is CASSLRVQGVFSYEQYF. In nucleotides, the CDR3 is TGTGCCAGCAGTTTAAGAGTTCAGGGGGTGTTCTCCTACGAGCAGTACTTC.

This clone came up a few times. The chain has TRBV10-3 and TRBJ2-3; TRBD1 agrees at 7 bases. This CDR3 has 14 amino acids. Germline trimming cut 11 bases from V and 1 base from J; bases unmatched to any gene: 9. Germline CDR1 ENHRY, CDR2 SYGVKD. CDR3 region: CAVQQGPRTDTQYF. DNA of the CDR3: TGTGCCGTACAACAGGGGCCCCGCACAGATACGCAGTATTTT.

This rearrangement joins TRBV2 to TRBJ2-2; the D gene is possibly TRBD2 (6 bases). The CDR3 consists of 15 residues. Deletions cut 6 bases from V and 0 bases from J, with 11 bases between. Germline V gene data show CDR1 as SNHLY and CDR2 as FYNNEI. The CDR3 region has the DNA TGTGCCAGCAGACGCCCGGGGGCGAACACCGGGGAGCTGTTTTTT. It codes for CASRRPGANTGELFF.

This clone was detected ten times or more. The chain uses TRBV11-3 and TRBJ2-1; possibly TRBD2 for D (5 bases). The germline V gene encodes CDR1 SGHNT and CDR2 YENEEA. V was pared by 2 bases and J by 6 bases, with 11 bases between. This CDR3 contains 14 residues. CDR3 coding DNA: TGTGCCAGCAGCTTAATCCGGGGATTCAATGAGCAGTTCTTC. Its translation: CASSLIRGFNEQFF.

The rearrangement joins TRBV6-1 to TRBJ1-5, with D possibly TRBD1 on 6 matching bases. This CDR3 comprises 16 residues. Trimming shortened V by 4 bases and J by 2 bases, and 15 bases separated the two germline ends. CDR1 is MNHNS, CDR2 SASEGT, per germline. The CDR3 loop reads CASSGGQNPGNQPQHF. CDR3 DNA sequence: TGTGCCAGCAGTGGCGGACAGAACCCGGGCAATCAGCCCCAGCATTTT.

The chain uses TRBV11-3 and TRBJ1-2; tentative D call: TRBD1 (5 bases). V was trimmed by 5 bases and J by 0 bases, leaving 10 bases between them. The CDR3 contains 14 residues. Germline assignment: CDR1 SGHNT and CDR2 YENEEA. The CDR3 bases are TGTGCCAGCAGCGATTCCAGGGCTAACTATGGCTACACCTTC. Its protein product is CASSDSRANYGYTF.

The chain recombines TRBV7-3 with TRBJ1-2; perhaps TRBD1 as D (6 bases). This CDR3 is built from 14 residues. V lost 3 bases to trimming and J lost 4 bases, with 12 bases between them. Germline CDR1 SGHTA, CDR2 FQGTGA. DNA of the CDR3: TGTGCCAGCAGCTTGACGGGGGGCGGCTATGGCTACACCTTC. This translates into CASSLTGGGYGYTF.

The rearrangement uses TRBV4-1 and TRBJ1-2; 7 nucleotides match TRBD1. The J segment lost 5 bases and the V segment lost 1 base, leaving 10 bases of the junction unmatched. Looked up from germline, CDR1 is MGHRA and CDR2 is YSYEKL. This CDR3 spans 16 amino acids. The CDR3 sequence: CASSQGFGDSLYGYTF. Written as DNA, the CDR3 is TGCGCCAGCAGCCAAGGATTTGGGGACAGCCTGTATGGCTACACCTTC.

The chain carries TRBV28 and TRBJ1-5; D is ambiguous. The CDR3 runs 18 residues. Trimming left V 3 bases short and J 2 bases short, with 20 bases between. Germline CDR1 MDHEN, CDR2 SYDVKM. CDR3 in amino acids: CASSLGRAVRIGNQPQHF. DNA of the CDR3: TGTGCCAGCAGTTTGGGGAGGGCGGTCAGGATCGGCAATCAGCCCCAGCATTTT.

V usage is TRBV28 and J usage is TRBJ1-6, with TRBD1 matching over 9 bases. Germline CDR1 MDHEN, CDR2 SYDVKM. Trimming cost V 6 bases and J 0 bases; bases outside gene matches: 6. There are 17 residues in the CDR3. CDR3 bases: TGTGCCAGCAGCCCTGGGACAGGGAGCTCCTATAATTCACCCCTCCACTTT. Translating gives CASSPGTGSSYNSPLHF.

The chain joins TRBV6-5 to TRBJ2-7; D gene unclear. In germline, CDR1 is MNHEY, CDR2 SVGAGI. V was clipped by 4 bases and J by 1 base, with 17 bases between them. CDR3 length: 16 amino acids. The chain's CDR3 is CASSFLPGFSSYEQYF. The CDR3 DNA reads as TGTGCCAGCAGTTTCCTACCAGGATTCTCATCCTACGAGCAGTACTTC.

The rearrangement uses TRBV28 and TRBJ1-2; D perhaps matches TRBD1 (5 bases). V gave up 6 bases and J gave up 5 bases, with 13 bases separating them. There are 13 residues in the CDR3. Germline loops: CDR1 MDHEN, CDR2 SYDVKM. The CDR3 sequence is CASSPPGGYGYTF. CDR3 in DNA: TGTGCCAGCAGCCCGCCGGGGGGGTATGGCTACACCTTC.

The CDR3 loop reads CASSEQTLSGNTIYF. The CDR3 coding sequence is TGTGCCAGCAGCGAACAGACATTGTCTGGAAACACCATATATTTT. The chain uses TRBV9 and TRBJ1-3; unclear D gene. The CDR3 totals 15 residues. Trimming cost V 3 bases and J 1 base, with 11 bases left between them. The germline CDR1 and CDR2 sequences are SGDLS and YYNGEE. Filled out from reference TRBV9 and TRBJ1-3, the complete variable domain reads DSGVTQTPKHLITATGQRVTLRCSPRSGDLSVYWYQQSLDQGLQFLIQYYNGEERAKGNILERFSAQQFPDLHSELNLSSLELGDSALYFCASSEQTLSGNTIYFGEGSWLTVV.

The chain couples TRBV7-6 to TRBJ1-3, with D maybe TRBD1 (6 bases). Germline V gives CDR1 SGHVS, CDR2 FNYEAQ. V was pared by 5 bases and J by 0 bases, with 11 bases between. The CDR3 has 15 amino acids. The CDR3 nucleotides read TGTGCCAGCAGCCCTGGGGGCGCCTCTGGAAACACCATATATTTT. This encodes CASSPGGASGNTIYF.

This chain links TRBV19 with TRBJ2-3; the D is unclear. The CDR3 length is 16 residues. Trimming pared 7 bases from V and 2 bases from J, leaving 19 bases between. The germline gives CDR1 LNHDA, CDR2 SQIVND (reference sequence). The CDR3 reads CASNARGTINTDTQYF. The CDR3 DNA is TGTGCCAGTAACGCAAGAGGAACAATCAACACAGATACGCAGTATTTT.

The rearrangement uses TRBV5-1 and TRBJ2-5, with TRBD2 matching 10 bases. The CDR3 loop spans 14 amino acids. After removal of 5 bases from V and 2 bases from J, the junction contained 3 bases not matched to a gene. From germline, CDR1 is SGHRS and CDR2 YFSETQ. CDR3 sequence (DNA): TGCGCCAGCAGACTAGCGGGGTTGCAAGAGACCCAGTACTTC. As protein: CASRLAGLQETQYF.

The chain joins TRBV7-8 to TRBJ2-1, with D perhaps matching TRBD2 (5 bases). Trimming left V 1 base short and J 8 bases short, with 15 bases between. CDR1 is SGHVS and CDR2 is FQNEAQ in the germline V gene. The CDR3 runs to 15 residues. The CDR3 DNA sequence: TGTGCCAGCAGCTTAGGAGGAACTAGGACCGATGAGCAGTTCTTC. Translation: CASSLGGTRTDEQFF.